This T cell receptor (beta chain) was captured by sequencing in a study of cytomegalovirus exposure and HLA in healthy donors. The primer mix had 60 Vbeta and 13 Jbeta primers. The protocol was immunoSEQ multiplex PCR, while the TCRdb copy is restricted to in-frame clones and leaves out a portion. The data hold 150,000 to 200,000 clones, with roughly 70% observed a single time. Overall study findings and caveats: Accounts indicate the classifier identified cytomegalovirus status with strong specificity and sensitivity.

CDR1 LNHDA and CDR2 SQIVND come from the germline V gene (reference sequence). The V and J ends lost 5 bases and 4 bases respectively, with 8 bases between them. This CDR3 is built from 12 residues. Concerning this clone: The antigen remains undetermined.

Sequencing used PBMCs. The receptor was derived from a girl aged 10 to 17 in good health and CMV-seronegative. V is TRBV19 and J is TRBJ1-2; D ambiguous. For the CDR3, the DNA is TGTGCCAGTAGTGATGGCAGCTATGGCTACACCTTC. Translated: CASSDGSYGYTF.